This paragraph covers one T cell receptor beta chain sequence. This sample stems from a study of blood T cell repertoires in COVID-19. Looked up from germline, CDR1 is MDHEN and CDR2 is SYDVKM. Trimming took 1 base from V and 0 from J, leaving 9 bases between them. This CDR3 is 15 amino acids long. Some clones are missing from TCRdb's copy, which holds only in-frame ones; the method was immunoSEQ multiplex PCR. The sample includes about 340,000 clones, just over 85% of them seen just once. The sequence came from a woman between 35 and 50 years old with acute COVID-19. The gene calls are TRBV28 and TRBJ1-1; D unclear. The sequenced material came from PBMCs or T cells enriched from blood (not recorded which). CDR3 loop: CASSLSDILNTEAFF. CDR3 nucleotides: TGTGCCAGCAGTTTATCAGATATTTTGAACACTGAAGCTTTCTTT. The full variable domain, rest sourced from reference TRBV28 and TRBJ1-1, is DVKVTQSSRYLVKRTGEKVFLECVQDMDHENMFWYRQDPGLGLRLIYFSYDVKMKEKGDIPEGYSVSREKKERFSLILESASTNQTSMYLCASSLSDILNTEAFFGQGTRLTVV.